Sequencing of this TCR beta chain was carried out in a study of T cell responses to AZD1222 COVID-19 vaccine (dated by TCRdb to about 2021). Background for the entire study: TCR sequencing covered more than 230 trial participants: nearly 210 given two doses of AZD1222 and 26 given two doses of MenACWY control vaccine. Trial participants were enrolled into age subgroups of 18-55, 56-69 and 70-plus years, which contained about 150, 27 and 61 TCR-sequenced participants, respectively.

The CDR3 regions of human TCRbeta chains were subjected to immunosequencing. Per the authors' processing: Repertoire TCRs were checked for matches against a reference library of SARS-CoV-2-specific TCRs that had been generated using the MIRA antigen-specificity platform. Breadth was defined as the fraction of unique TCRs that were SARS-CoV-2-associated, and depth was defined as the fraction of total T cells that were SARS-CoV-2-associated. Using the MIRA data, each spike-specific TCR was assigned both to the spike region to which the TCR was reactive and to a CD4 or CD8 class. Log10-transformed breadth and depth values were compared by one-way ANOVA with Sidak's multiple comparisons tests. Imported from immuneACCESS, the table was reduced by TCRdb to in-frame sequences with V and J called. These copies leave out some clones; in studies compared against another copy, an unresolved V gene accounts for under half, and the cause of the remainder is not known. Clone size and V and J calls were adopted from that table, with D and trimming inferred from the DNA. The sample yields 150,000 to 200,000 clones; roughly 90% were counted once. 1% to 1.5% of the sample goes to the ten largest clones.

V is shortened by 2 bases, J by 5 bases, and the region joining them spans 10 bases. The CDR3 numbers 13 residues from cysteine through phenylalanine. The retained sequence is limited to the CDR3, 39 bases, with the frame set at the first base. In the germline V gene, CDR1 corresponds to SGHTA and CDR2 to FQGTGA. As regards this clone: It has no known antigen specificity. No quality values exist for individual bases; no much larger clone is one base distant.

The investigation overall reported the following: Vaccine-associated CD4 TCRs spanned the whole spike protein, with dominant responses in regions 160-218 and 743-854. Only five or six AZD1222 recipients were SARS-CoV-2 seropositive at baseline, limiting conclusions about previously exposed vaccinees. No day 14 peak-response samples were available, so repertoires were characterized only after the peak T cell response. After two AZD1222 doses, spike-specific TCR breadth and depth were significantly higher than at day 0 and than in MenACWY recipients. In the small 56-69-year group, the increase in depth fell short of significance, most likely because of low power. Participants were mostly white British, with more females than males. The authors suggested clonal diversity may have been underestimated. Reportedly, close to half of the unique spike-specific TCRs recognized epitopes lying outside the regions that are mutated in the B.1.351 and B.1.1.7 variants.

Explained via the paper, the time point label denotes: about 28 days (+/-7) after the second vaccine dose. AZD1222 recipients with second doses at about 4 weeks or about 12 weeks were pooled, because spike-specific TCR depth and breadth did not differ between schedules. The vaccinee samples were drawn from two UK trials, COV001 and COV002, one of which was a single-blind randomized controlled phase 2/3 trial testing AZD1222 (ChAdOx1 nCoV-19) in healthy adults. For TCRbeta chain sequencing, PBMC samples from trial participants were taken at day 0 and at day 28 after the second dose. The sample in question was peripheral blood, obtained 28 days after the second AZD1222 dose. The receptor was isolated from an adult who received the AZD1222 COVID-19 vaccine. In this chain, TRBV7-3 is recombined with TRBJ2-7, and TRBD1 may be the D gene, going by 5 matching bases. The CDR3: CASSLQGSDEQYF. The sequence in DNA is TGTGCCAGCAGCTTACAGGGAAGCGACGAGCAGTACTTC.